Following are 27 T cell receptor beta chains from one sample sequenced in a study of T cells after yellow fever vaccination. TCRdb analysed the 5' RACE reads with MiXCR anew, one entry per CDR3 protein. Among about 230,000 distinct CDR3 sequences listed, roughly 6.8% were seen once. This specimen was CD4+ T cells sorted from PBMCs, taken on the day of the yellow fever booster vaccination. The receptors shown here come from a man aged 25-40 years who received the YFV17D yellow fever vaccine.

This clonotype was detected ten times or more. This sequence joins TRBV20-1 and TRBJ2-1, with a tentative D call TRBD2 (6 bases). This CDR3 region has 12 residues. Germline CDR1 and CDR2: DFQATT and SNEGSKA (reference sequence). CDR3 sequence reads: CTLGTATNEQFF. The CDR3 DNA reads as TGCACCCTCGGGACTGCTACCAATGAGCAGTTCTTC.

The chain recombines TRBV3-1 with TRBJ2-5; 7 bases are shared with TRBD1. Looked up from germline, CDR1 is LGHDT and CDR2 is YNNKEL (reference sequence). The CDR3 totals 15 residues. Germline trimming cut 3 bases from V and 4 bases from J; bases unmatched to any gene: 8. CDR3: CASSQTGTVPETQYF. CDR3 sequence (DNA): TGTGCCAGCAGCCAGACGGGGACAGTACCAGAGACCCAGTACTTC.

V is TRBV7-2 and J is TRBJ2-1; 9 positions match TRBD2. After removal of 7 bases from V and 2 bases from J, the junction contained 3 bases not matched to a gene. This CDR3 is 14 amino acids long. The germline V gene has CDR1 SGHTA and CDR2 FQGNSA. The CDR3 DNA follows: TGTGCCAGCAAGCTAGCGGGAACCTACAATGAGCAGTTCTTC. This gives the protein CASKLAGTYNEQFF.

V usage is TRBV6-5 and J usage is TRBJ1-1; 7 bases fit TRBD1. After removal of 4 bases from V and 2 bases from J, the junction contained 10 bases not matched to a gene. This CDR3 has 16 residues. CDR1 is MNHEY, CDR2 SVGAGI, per germline. This CDR3 reads CASSSGTGERNTEAFF. CDR3 DNA: TGTGCCAGCAGTTCAGGCACAGGGGAGAGAAACACTGAAGCTTTCTTT.

The chain links TRBV7-2 to TRBJ1-1; D is uncertain. The V and J ends lost 0 bases and 3 bases respectively, with 11 bases between them. CDR1 SGHTA and CDR2 FQGNSA come from the germline V gene. The CDR3 runs to 15 residues. The CDR3 coding sequence is TGTGCCAGCAGCTTAGCGATTGGTCGGGACACTGAAGCTTTCTTT. Protein: CASSLAIGRDTEAFF.

This clonotype showed up many times. V is TRBV7-8 and J is TRBJ2-5, with D possibly TRBD2 on 5 matching bases. The germline CDR1 and CDR2 sequences are SGHVS and FQNEAQ. The CDR3 spans 12 residues. V dropped 8 bases and J dropped 7 bases, with 14 bases sitting between them. DNA of the CDR3: TGTGCCAGCCTAGCAAGGCGAGGGACCCAGTACTTC. Amino acids: CASLARRGTQYF.

This clonotype showed up just a few times. A single base separates this from a much larger clone, so it may be a read error. The J gene is TRBJ2-5, the V gene TRBV3-1, with 8 bases identical to TRBD2. The CDR3 covers 13 residues. Germline V lookup: CDR1 LGHDT, CDR2 YNNKEL (reference sequence). The ends lost 6 bases at V and 4 bases at J; junction bases unmatched: 4. The CDR3 nucleotides read TGTGCCAGCAGTCGAGCGGGAGCAGAGACCCAGTACTTC. Translation gives CASSRAGAETQYF.

This chain connects TRBV20-1 to TRBJ2-5, with a possible D match to TRBD2 (6 bases). With 6 bases removed from V and 2 bases from J, the gap between germline ends came to 16 bases. The germline gives CDR1 DFQATT, CDR2 SNEGSKA (reference sequence). This CDR3 comprises 14 residues. The DNA for the CDR3 is TGCAGTGCCAGTAGGTGGGAGGCTCAAGAGACCCAGTACTTC. Its translation is CSASRWEAQETQYF.

In this sample, this clonotype turned up many times. This sequence joins TRBV5-1 and TRBJ2-7; 12 bases are a match to TRBD2. The V gene's germline CDR1 is SGHRS and CDR2 YFSETQ. The CDR3 consists of 15 residues. J was trimmed by 1 base and V by 4 bases; bases with no gene match: 3. The CDR3, as DNA: TGCGCCAGCAGCAAACTAGCGGGAGGATCCTACGAGCAGTACTTC. Encoded protein: CASSKLAGGSYEQYF.

There are many counts of this clonotype. J is TRBJ2-7 and V is TRBV4-2, with D perhaps TRBD1 (6 bases). CDR3 length equals 14 residues. V was clipped by 1 base and J by 4 bases, with 11 bases between them. Per the germline V gene, CDR1 is LGHNA and CDR2 is YNFKEQ. The CDR3 sequence is CASSQAQTGYEQYF. The DNA for the CDR3 is TGTGCCAGCAGCCAAGCCCAGACAGGTTACGAGCAGTACTTC.

This clonotype was counted at least ten times. The chain employs TRBV7-2 and TRBJ2-7, with 7 bases that match TRBD2. V was clipped by 5 bases and J by 5 bases; unmatched bases: 6. Germline V gene data show CDR1 as SGHTA and CDR2 as FQGNSA. The CDR3 loop spans 13 amino acids. The DNA of the CDR3 is TGTGCCAGCAGCCTCACTAGCGCCCACGAGCAGTACTTC. Protein: CASSLTSAHEQYF.

The chain links TRBV6-5 to TRBJ2-7, with TRBD1 matching over 8 bases. Per germline, CDR1 MNHEY and CDR2 SVGAGI. This CDR3 contains 14 residues. V lost 6 bases and J lost 3; bases outside the gene matches: 7. CDR3 amino acids: CASRGGQDIYEQYF. The CDR3 region has the DNA TGTGCCAGCAGGGGGGGACAGGATATCTACGAGCAGTACTTC.

The rearrangement uses TRBV9 and TRBJ1-2, with a weak D call TRBD1 (6 bases). The CDR3 runs 15 residues. Germline CDR1 reads SGDLS; CDR2 reads YYNGEE. Trimming shortened V by 0 bases and J by 5 bases, and 14 bases separated the two germline ends. The CDR3 nucleotides read TGTGCCAGCAGCGTAGATACAGGGATCATTTATGGCTACACCTTC. Its protein is CASSVDTGIIYGYTF.

This clonotype was observed a handful of times. This chain links TRBV20-1 with TRBJ2-3; 12 bases are a match to TRBD2. Germline trimming cut 3 bases from V and 8 bases from J; bases unmatched to any gene: 6. This CDR3 spans 14 amino acids. The germline V gene encodes CDR1 DFQATT and CDR2 SNEGSKA (reference sequence). The DNA for the CDR3 is TGCAGTGCTAGTACTAGCGGGAGGCCGGGTACGCAGTATTTT. Translated, it gives CSASTSGRPGTQYF.

This clonotype has a handful of counts. This chain uses TRBV24-1 with TRBJ2-7; D gene unclear. Germline CDR1 and CDR2: KGHDR and SFDVKD. The CDR3 has 13 residues. V shed 3 bases and J shed 4 bases, with 9 bases lying between them. The DNA for the CDR3 is TGTGCCACCAGTGATAGAATGGGTTACGAGCAGTACTTC. Amino acid sequence: CATSDRMGYEQYF.

The table lists this clonotype with a few counts. V gene TRBV6-5 combines with J gene TRBJ2-5, with unresolved D. Germline loops: CDR1 MNHEY, CDR2 SVGAGI. The ends were cut back, 2 bases at V and 0 bases at J, with 13 bases in the middle. The CDR3 sequence is 16 residues long. In DNA form, the CDR3 reads TGTGCCAGCAGTTACGGGGTAGTAAGAAACCAAGAGACCCAGTACTTC. Amino acid sequence: CASSYGVVRNQETQYF.

This clonotype was counted only a few times. The chain has TRBV19 and TRBJ2-7, with D perhaps given as TRBD1 or TRBD2 (5 bases each). Germline V lookup: CDR1 LNHDA, CDR2 SQIVND (reference sequence). The CDR3 is 14 amino acids. Trimming cost V 5 bases and J 7 bases, with 18 bases left between them. CDR3 in DNA: TGTGCCAGTAGTGGTTCGGGACGTGGAAGGGAGCAGTACTTC. This sequence encodes CASSGSGRGREQYF. Supplemented by reference TRBV19 and TRBJ2-7, the full variable domain reads DGGITQSPKYLFRKEGQNVTLSCEQNLNHDAMYWYRQDPGQGLRLIYYSQIVNDFQKGDIAEGYSVSREKKESFPLTVTSAQKNPTAFYLCASSGSGRGREQYFGPGTRLTVT.

This clonotype was counted ten times or more. The chain employs TRBV2 and TRBJ2-5; maybe TRBD1 (5 bases). CDR1 and CDR2 from the germline V gene are SNHLY and FYNNEI. There are 13 residues in the CDR3. Trimming stripped 8 bases from V and 5 bases from J, with 15 bases between. This CDR3 reads CASFRAVEETQYF. For the CDR3, the DNA is TGTGCCAGCTTCAGGGCGGTTGAGGAGACCCAGTACTTC.

This chain connects TRBV10-3 to TRBJ1-5; 7 bases fit TRBD1. V was pared by 3 bases and J by 7 bases, with 6 bases of the junction left unmatched. The CDR3 totals 14 residues. From germline, CDR1 is ENHRY and CDR2 SYGVKD. The DNA for the CDR3 is TGTGCCATCAGTGACTCTACAGGGGTCCAGCCCCAGCATTTT. Translated, it gives CAISDSTGVQPQHF.

The chain employs TRBV18 and TRBJ2-3; no definite D call. The germline V and J ends were trimmed by 1 base and 0 bases, with 14 bases remaining between them. This CDR3 region has 17 residues. The germline CDR1 and CDR2 sequences are KGHSH and LQKENI. CDR3 coding DNA: TGTGCCAGCTCACCACGGGCCCCCAGTTCTAGCACAGATACGCAGTATTTT. It is translated as CASSPRAPSSSTDTQYF.

Many counts were recorded for this clonotype. The chain recombines TRBV7-3 with TRBJ2-1, with TRBD2 identical over 9 bases. With 5 bases clipped from V and 3 bases from J, the junction kept 5 bases outside the gene matches. The CDR3 length is 15 residues. The germline gives CDR1 SGHTA, CDR2 FQGTGA. The CDR3 sequence: CASSPGLAYYNEQFF. The CDR3, as DNA: TGTGCCAGCAGCCCCGGACTAGCGTACTACAATGAGCAGTTCTTC.

This clonotype has only a few counts. This chain connects TRBV7-2 to TRBJ1-2; D gene uncertain. The V gene lost 3 bases and the J gene lost 8 bases, with 13 bases spanning the gap. Germline-derived CDR1 and CDR2 are SGHTA and FQGNSA. This CDR3 is built from 13 residues. CDR3 amino acids: CASSFKGIRGYTF. Written as DNA, the CDR3 is TGTGCCAGCAGCTTTAAGGGAATAAGGGGCTACACCTTC.

The chain joins TRBV19 to TRBJ2-7; D gene ambiguous. From germline, CDR1 is LNHDA and CDR2 SQIVND (reference sequence). Trimming left V 6 bases short and J 5 bases short, with 14 bases between. This CDR3 has 13 amino acids. The CDR3 loop reads CASRPGSSDEQYF. The CDR3 DNA reads TGTGCCAGTAGACCCGGGTCAAGCGACGAGCAGTACTTC. Supplemented by reference TRBV19 and TRBJ2-7, the full variable domain reads DGGITQSPKYLFRKEGQNVTLSCEQNLNHDAMYWYRQDPGQGLRLIYYSQIVNDFQKGDIAEGYSVSREKKESFPLTVTSAQKNPTAFYLCASRPGSSDEQYFGPGTRLTVT.

This clonotype has a count of ten or more. This sequence joins TRBV19 and TRBJ2-7, with 7 bases identical to TRBD1. Trimming cost V 10 bases and J 5 bases; bases outside gene matches: 11. Germline V gene data show CDR1 as LNHDA and CDR2 as SQIVND (reference sequence). The CDR3 has 13 amino acids. The CDR3 nucleotides read TGTGCCACCAGAGACAGGGAGAGCAACGAGCAGTACTTC. As protein: CATRDRESNEQYF.

This clonotype was picked up a small number of times. CDR3 protein: CASSLKPNQPQHF. Here the CDR3 DNA reads TGTGCCAGCAGCTTAAAACCGAATCAGCCCCAGCATTTT. The chain employs TRBV11-3 and TRBJ1-5; D gene uncertain. Germline CDR1 is SGHNT and CDR2 is YENEEA. This CDR3 contains 13 residues. Trimming stripped 2 bases from V and 4 bases from J, with 6 bases between.

The CDR3 DNA sequence: TGCAGTGGATCACCCGGGACAGGGGGCTACGAGCAGTACTTC. It translates to CSGSPGTGGYEQYF. The rearrangement links TRBV20-1 to TRBJ2-7; TRBD1 matches at 11 bases. With 7 bases clipped from V and 3 bases from J, the junction kept 8 bases outside the gene matches. The CDR3 runs 14 residues. Per germline, CDR1 DFQATT and CDR2 SNEGSKA (reference sequence).

The V gene is TRBV20-1, the J gene TRBJ2-1; maybe TRBD2 (6 bases). V lost 2 bases to trimming and J lost 0 bases, with 11 bases between them. From germline, CDR1 is DFQATT and CDR2 SNEGSKA (reference sequence). The CDR3 is 15 amino acids. CDR3 residues: CSARRLAISYNEQFF. In DNA, the CDR3 is TGCAGTGCTAGACGTCTAGCGATCTCCTACAATGAGCAGTTCTTC.